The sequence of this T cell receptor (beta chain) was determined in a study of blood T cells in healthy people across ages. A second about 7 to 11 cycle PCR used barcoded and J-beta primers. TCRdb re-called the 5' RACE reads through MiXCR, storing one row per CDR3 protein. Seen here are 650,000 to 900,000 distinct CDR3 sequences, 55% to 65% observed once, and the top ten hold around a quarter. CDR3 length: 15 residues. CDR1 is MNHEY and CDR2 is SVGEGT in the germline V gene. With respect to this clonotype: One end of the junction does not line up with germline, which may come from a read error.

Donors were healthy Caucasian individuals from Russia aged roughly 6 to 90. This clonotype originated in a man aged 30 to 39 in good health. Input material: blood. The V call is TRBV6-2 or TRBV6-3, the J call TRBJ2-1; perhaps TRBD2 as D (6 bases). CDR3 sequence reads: CASSHSIRDSDEQFF. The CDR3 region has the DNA TGTGCCAGCAGTCACTCGATTAGGGACTCCGATGAGCAGTTCTTC.